This T cell receptor (beta chain) was found in a study of control samples from healthy donors and cancer patients. Sequencing used immunoSEQ multiplex PCR; TCRdb keeps in-frame clones, though not all of them. The repertoire holds about 44,000 clones, with more than 70% as singletons. Germline V gene lookup returns CDR1 ENHRY and CDR2 SYGVKD. V gave up 5 bases and J gave up 4 bases, with 14 bases separating them. This CDR3 is built from 14 residues. The specimen sequenced was PBMCs. The V gene is TRBV10-3, the J gene TRBJ2-5, with D possibly being TRBD1 (5 bases). The receptor's source is a woman aged 55-70 years with lung cancer. The CDR3, as DNA: TGTGCCATCAGTCGGAATACAGGAGCAGAGACCCAGTACTTC. Its protein product is CAISRNTGAETQYF.